This T cell receptor beta chain was sequenced in a study of cytomegalovirus exposure and HLA in healthy donors. Study findings and constraints: In a later analysis, parvovirus B19, influenza, CMV and Epstein-Barr virus appeared linked to several top co-occurrence clusters. With further analysis later on, most CMV-associated TCR beta chains appeared HLA-restricted.

Turning to this clone: Its matching antigen is unknown.

This CDR3 has 14 amino acids. V lost 1 base, J lost 4 bases, and 4 bases stayed unmatched. Germline-derived CDR1 and CDR2 are SGHAT and FQNNGV. Vbeta (60) and Jbeta (13) primers were used in the PCR. The assay was immunoSEQ multiplex PCR, and TCRdb's table has in-frame clones only and misses some. Of some 140,000 clones listed, under 80% were seen once; the top ten hold 8.8%. The sample taken for sequencing was PBMCs. This clonotype was sampled from a woman aged 50 to 60 in good health and CMV-seropositive. The chain joins TRBV11-2 to TRBJ2-7; 7 bases fit TRBD1. The CDR3 nucleotides read TGTGCCAGCAGCTTAGGAGGGGACAGATACGAGCAGTACTTC. Translating gives CASSLGGDRYEQYF.